The 6 T cell receptor beta chains reported below all come from one sample, sequenced in a study of T-cell memory formation after mild COVID-19. MiXCR, applied by TCRdb to the 5' RACE reads, yields one record per CDR3 protein. The repertoire has about 350,000 distinct CDR3 sequences, roughly an eighth of them found once; the top ten carry 20% to 25%. The sequenced material came from PBMCs or a T cell subset sorted from them (not recorded which). Every receptor here comes from a man aged 18 to 29 who had mild COVID-19 (a few samples of this study predate the infection). Cell type and time point are not known.

The V gene is TRBV6-2 or TRBV6-3, the J gene TRBJ2-5; weak D call: TRBD2 (7 bases). Germline CDR1 and CDR2: MNHEY and SVGEGT. The V and J ends lost 7 bases and 1 base respectively, with 13 bases between them. This CDR3 has 14 residues. CDR3 region: CASTEGGIQETQYF. In nucleotides, the CDR3 is TGTGCCAGCACCGAGGGGGGGATCCAAGAGACCCAGTACTTC.

The chain recombines TRBV5-1 with TRBJ2-3; possible D gene TRBD1, 5 bases. The V gene lost 0 bases and the J gene lost 6 bases, with 11 bases spanning the gap. Germline CDR1 reads SGHRS; CDR2 reads YFSETQ. The CDR3 sequence is 14 residues long. Here the CDR3 DNA reads TGCGCCAGCAGCTTGGGCAGGGAAGTTGATACGCAGTATTTT. It is translated as CASSLGREVDTQYF. Full variable domain (remainder filled in from reference TRBV5-1 and TRBJ2-3): KAGVTQTPRYLIKTRGQQVTLSCSPISGHRSVSWYQQTPGQGLQFLFEYFSETQRNKGNFPGRFSGRQFSNSRSEMNVSTLELGDSALYLCASSLGREVDTQYFGPGTRLTVL.

The sample holds a few counts of this clonotype. This chain joins TRBV12-3 or TRBV12-4 and TRBJ1-1; 8 bases map to TRBD1. This CDR3 region has 15 residues. Trimming took 1 base from V and 5 from J; bases not matched to a gene: 6. The CDR3 DNA reads as TGTGCCAGCAGTTTAGGACCAGGGGGCGGTACTGAAGCTTTCTTT. It translates to CASSLGPGGGTEAFF.

This clonotype has only a few counts. The chain is built from TRBV12-3 or TRBV12-4 and TRBJ2-5; 8 bases align to TRBD1. The length of the CDR3 is 14 residues. V lost 8 bases to trimming and J lost 4 bases; unmatched junction nucleotides: 9. The CDR3 loop reads CASGRDRQAETQYF. In DNA, the CDR3 is TGTGCCAGCGGCAGGGACAGGCAAGCAGAGACCCAGTACTTC.

This clonotype was seen ten or more times. This chain joins TRBV20-1 and TRBJ2-3; TRBD2 matches 7 bases. Germline loops: CDR1 DFQATT, CDR2 SNEGSKA (reference sequence). The CDR3 sequence is 16 residues long. V was clipped by 4 bases and J by 5 bases; unmatched bases: 15. CDR3 loop: CSATPTRVGGRDTQYF. CDR3 DNA sequence: TGCAGTGCTACCCCAACCCGCGTTGGCGGGAGAGATACGCAGTATTTT.

The table lists this clonotype with a few counts. V usage is TRBV25-1 and J usage is TRBJ2-5, with 8 bases lining up with TRBD2. The CDR3 sequence is 17 residues long. J gave up 0 bases and V 1 base, and 7 bases lay outside the gene matches. Per germline, CDR1 MGHDK and CDR2 SYGVNS. CDR3 amino acids: CASSEWVQRGNQETQYF. The DNA of the CDR3 is TGTGCCAGCAGTGAATGGGTTCAGCGGGGGAACCAAGAGACCCAGTACTTC.